A single sample is the source of the 13 T cell receptor beta chains below, sequenced in a study of blood T cell repertoires in COVID-19. TCRdb keeps only in-frame clones here, not all; method: immunoSEQ multiplex PCR. This table has fewer than 350,000 clones, 87% appearing once. The material sequenced was peripheral blood. The source is a young man with COVID-19, enrolled during active disease.

The rearrangement joins TRBV19 to TRBJ1-4; no definite D call. The V end was cut by 6 bases, the J end by 4 bases, with 18 bases between. The length of the CDR3 is 16 residues. The germline gives CDR1 LNHDA, CDR2 SQIVND (reference sequence). In nucleotides, the CDR3 is TGTGCCAGTAGAGATATGAGCGGCCGGGGTAATGAAAAACTGTTTTTT. Amino acid sequence: CASRDMSGRGNEKLFF.

The CDR3 DNA sequence: TGTGCCAGCAGGGGGACAGTGGGTAATGAAAAACTGTTTTTT. Amino acids: CASRGTVGNEKLFF. The chain carries TRBV28 and TRBJ1-4, with TRBD1 matching 7 bases. Trimming removed 6 bases from V and 4 bases from J; junction bases left unmatched: 5. Germline assignment: CDR1 MDHEN and CDR2 SYDVKM. This CDR3 region has 14 residues.

The chain is built from TRBV6-6 and TRBJ2-3; no reliable D call. The CDR3 sequence is 11 residues long. Germline V CDR1 and CDR2: MNHNY, SVGAGI (reference sequence). The V end lost 5 bases, the J end lost 10 bases, and 10 bases lay between the germline ends. CDR3 protein: CASSGPGPQYF. CDR3 bases: TGTGCCAGCAGTGGGCCTGGTCCGCAGTATTTT.

V and J are TRBV2 and TRBJ1-2; 9 positions agree with TRBD1. The CDR3 contains 16 residues. V lost 2 bases, J lost 5 bases, and 9 bases stayed unmatched. Germline V lookup: CDR1 SNHLY, CDR2 FYNNEI. The CDR3 loop reads CASSEPRDRVRYGYTF. In nucleotides, the CDR3 is TGTGCCAGCAGTGAACCCCGGGACAGGGTGAGATATGGCTACACCTTC. The full variable domain, completed using reference TRBV2 and TRBJ1-2, is EPEVTQTPSHQVTQMGQEVILRCVPISNHLYFYWYRQILGQKVEFLVSFYNNEISEKSEIFDDQFSVERPDGSNFTLKIRSTKLEDSAMYFCASSEPRDRVRYGYTFGSGTRLTVV.

The chain uses TRBV18 and TRBJ2-7, with 8 bases that match TRBD2. Germline loops: CDR1 KGHSH, CDR2 LQKENI. The CDR3 has 16 amino acids. The J segment lost 7 bases and the V segment lost 2 bases, leaving 13 bases of the junction unmatched. This CDR3 is CASSPGPTSGQGEQYF. CDR3 in DNA: TGTGCCAGCTCACCAGGTCCAACTAGCGGCCAGGGGGAGCAGTACTTC.

The chain uses TRBV7-9 and TRBJ1-5; D not certain. V gave up 6 bases and J gave up 0 bases, with 12 bases separating them. Germline loops: CDR1 SEHNR, CDR2 FQNEAQ (reference sequence). The CDR3 contains 15 residues. Written as DNA, the CDR3 is TGTGCCAGCAGTTTCACAGAGAATAGCAATCAGCCCCAGCATTTT. Its translation: CASSFTENSNQPQHF.

The rearrangement links TRBV19 to TRBJ1-2, with TRBD1 matching over 7 bases. Germline CDR1 is LNHDA and CDR2 is SQIVND (reference sequence). This CDR3 spans 20 amino acids. V lost 5 bases to trimming and J lost 0 bases; unmatched junction nucleotides: 21. CDR3 nucleotides: TGTGCCAGTAGTTCCCCTTCCGGAGGGGGACAGCTTAGTTCTAACTATGGCTACACCTTC. It is translated as CASSSPSGGGQLSSNYGYTF.

The chain is built from TRBV7-3 and TRBJ2-2; D call uncertain. The ends were cut back, 5 bases at V and 7 bases at J, with 8 bases in the middle. The germline gives CDR1 SGHTA, CDR2 FQGTGA. This CDR3 spans 12 amino acids. CDR3: CASSQSGGELFF. As DNA, the CDR3 is TGTGCCAGCAGCCAATCGGGCGGGGAGCTGTTTTTT.

This chain uses TRBV6-6 with TRBJ2-1; the match to TRBD1 covers 10 bases. The CDR3 is made up of 17 amino acids. Trimming at V came to 5 bases and at J to 7 bases, leaving 14 bases not matched to a gene. Germline CDR1 MNHNY, CDR2 SVGAGI (reference sequence). CDR3 in amino acids: CASSPTFSGTGVNEQFF. DNA for the CDR3: TGTGCCAGCAGTCCGACCTTTTCCGGGACAGGGGTTAATGAGCAGTTCTTC.

This clone was seen only a few times. This chain uses TRBV9 with TRBJ1-2; the D is unclear. The CDR3 loop spans 11 amino acids. Trimming shortened V by 3 bases and J by 5 bases, and 5 bases separated the two germline ends. CDR1 and CDR2 (germline): SGDLS, YYNGEE. CDR3 nucleotides: TGTGCCAGCAGCGCCTTTTATGGCTACACCTTC. Protein: CASSAFYGYTF.

This chain joins TRBV5-1 and TRBJ2-1; TRBD2 aligns across 10 bases. The J segment lost 2 bases and the V segment lost 1 base, leaving 9 bases of the junction unmatched. Germline CDR1 and CDR2: SGHRS and YFSETQ. The CDR3 totals 18 residues. This CDR3 reads CASSLYLAGAGPYNEQFF. As DNA, the CDR3 is TGCGCCAGCAGCTTGTACCTAGCGGGGGCCGGACCCTACAATGAGCAGTTCTTC.

The V and J genes are TRBV28 and TRBJ2-3, with TRBD1 matching over 7 bases. V dropped 4 bases and J dropped 1; count of bases not matched to a gene: 8. The germline V gene encodes CDR1 MDHEN and CDR2 SYDVKM. The CDR3 extends over 16 amino acids. CDR3 nucleotide sequence: TGTGCCAGCAGTTACCCCGACAGGGATGGCACAGATACGCAGTATTTT. Translated: CASSYPDRDGTDTQYF.

This clone came up a few times. The chain uses TRBV27 and TRBJ2-7, with D possibly matching TRBD2 (6 bases). Germline assignment: CDR1 MNHEY and CDR2 SMNVEV (reference sequence). Trimming removed 5 bases at V and 7 bases at J, with 21 bases between. The CDR3 runs 15 residues. The CDR3 DNA follows: TGTGCCAGCAGTATGGAAGGACGGGGGTTTAGTGAGCAGTACTTC. This encodes CASSMEGRGFSEQYF.